This T cell receptor (beta chain) emerged from a study of OX40 agonist ivuxolimab in advanced cancers. The study, taken as a whole, reports: Among patients with partial responses at 0.1-3.0 mg/kg, clonal expansion was among the lowest. At 0.1 to 3.0 mg/kg and by week 6, clonal expansion occurred in CD4+ and CD8+ blood T cells.

Measured with immunoSEQ multiplex PCR; TCRdb has only the in-frame clones, and not every one. The sample shows 65,000 to 100,000 clones, approximately 86% of them seen only once. About this clone itself: Its antigen is not known.

Trimming cost V 3 bases and J 2 bases; bases outside gene matches: 6. CDR3 size: 17 residues. The V gene's germline CDR1 is MGHDK and CDR2 SYGVNS. This sample comprised CD4+ or CD8+ T cells sorted from blood, obtained in a trial of the OX40 agonist ivuxolimab. The chain links TRBV25-1 to TRBJ2-1; 11 nucleotides align to TRBD2. The receptor was isolated from an adult with an advanced solid tumor such as melanoma, head and neck, liver or kidney cancer. The CDR3 spells CASSDILAGGTYNEQFF. The DNA of the CDR3 is TGTGCCAGCAGTGACATCTTAGCGGGAGGGACCTACAATGAGCAGTTCTTC.